This T cell receptor (beta chain) is from a study of T-cell reconstitution after alpha-beta-depleted transplantation in children. Unique molecular identifiers were incorporated when the TCRbeta library was constructed. TCRdb re-derived calls from the PCR reads in MiXCR, one entry per CDR3 protein. The table shows about 540,000 distinct CDR3 sequences, with approximately 20% occurring only once. Trimming took 4 bases from V and 9 from J, leaving 10 bases between them. Germline V gives CDR1 LNHDA, CDR2 SQIVND (reference sequence). The CDR3 loop spans 12 amino acids. The specimen comprised PBMCs from the stem cell graft donor, sampled from the stem cell graft. J is TRBJ2-1 and V is TRBV19; D possibly uses TRBD1 or TRBD2 (5 bases each). This receptor was taken from a human donor who donated a stem cell graft to a child with acute lymphoblastic leukemia. This chain's CDR3 is CASSRGFAEQFF. The CDR3 coding sequence is TGTGCCAGTAGTAGGGGGTTTGCTGAGCAGTTCTTC.